Ten or more counts support the clone carrying this T cell receptor beta chain. Its target is not known. Exclusion criteria comprised uncontrolled infection, other autoimmune disease, pregnancy or lactation. This sample holds PBMCs from less than 11 ml fresh peripheral blood. Trimming took 3 bases from V and 2 from J, leaving 13 bases between them. The CDR3 runs 14 residues. Germline V gene sequence: CDR1 SQVTM, CDR2 ANQGSEA. Regions amplified from RNA transcripts were the TCR beta CDR3 regions. The TCR CDR3 first-round RT-PCR relied on the HTBI primer set. Via MiXCR, TCRdb re-called the multiplex PCR reads, giving one row per CDR3 protein. The table shows about 400,000 distinct CDR3 sequences, with about 15% occurring only once. This entry comes from a study of T cells in Graves' hyperthyroidism and ophthalmopathy. Whole-study findings and limits: Most clonotypes expanded in thyroid above 0.001 were likewise present in blood.

The gene calls are TRBV29-1 and TRBJ2-5; no clear D gene. The receptor comes from a woman in her twenties or thirties with Graves' hyperthyroidism. The sequenced sample consisted of blood. The CDR3 DNA reads TGCAGCGTTGATCCCACGGTAGTTCAAGAGACCCAGTACTTC. It specifies CSVDPTVVQETQYF.